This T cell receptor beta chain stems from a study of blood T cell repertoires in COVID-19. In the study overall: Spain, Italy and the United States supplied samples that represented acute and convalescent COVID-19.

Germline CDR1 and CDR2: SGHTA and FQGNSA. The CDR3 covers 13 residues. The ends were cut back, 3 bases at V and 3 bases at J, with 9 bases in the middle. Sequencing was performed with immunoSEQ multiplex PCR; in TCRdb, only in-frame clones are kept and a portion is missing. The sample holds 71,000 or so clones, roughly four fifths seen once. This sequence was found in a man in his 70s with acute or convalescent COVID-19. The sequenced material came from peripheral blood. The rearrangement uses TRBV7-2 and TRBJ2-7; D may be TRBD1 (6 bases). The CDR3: CASSFAGDYEQYF. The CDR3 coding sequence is TGTGCCAGCAGCTTTGCAGGGGACTACGAGCAGTACTTC.